These 18 T cell receptor beta chains originate from one sample sequenced in a study of shared clonotypes between healthy human individuals. The data were produced by immunoSEQ multiplex PCR, yet TCRdb's version contains in-frame clones alone and is incomplete. The table lists roughly 640,000 clones, 74% of them singletons, with under 2% in the top ten. The sample comprised memory CD4+ T cells sorted from blood. Subset given: CD45RA-negative fraction. These receptors were obtained from a woman between 25 and 40 years old in good health.

To note about this clone: Other DNA sequences within the sample encode an identical CDR3. This chain connects TRBV28 to TRBJ1-5; a possible D gene is TRBD1 (5 bases). This CDR3 has 14 residues. V was shortened by 5 bases and J by 0 bases, with 8 bases between the two germline ends. Germline assignment: CDR1 MDHEN and CDR2 SYDVKM. CDR3 protein: CASSAGHSNQPQHF. DNA of the CDR3: TGTGCCAGCAGTGCAGGGCATAGCAATCAGCCCCAGCATTTT. The whole variable domain, remainder taken from reference TRBV28 and TRBJ1-5, is DVKVTQSSRYLVKRTGEKVFLECVQDMDHENMFWYRQDPGLGLRLIYFSYDVKMKEKGDIPEGYSVSREKKERFSLILESASTNQTSMYLCASSAGHSNQPQHFGDGTRLSIL.

In this sample, this clone turned up a few times. This chain uses TRBV5-6 with TRBJ1-1; TRBD1 matches at 12 bases. Trimming took 4 bases from V and 4 from J; bases not matched to a gene: 11. Germline lookup yields CDR1 SGHDT and CDR2 YYEEEE. This CDR3 region has 17 residues. The CDR3 DNA is TGTGCCAGCAGCCTAACCGGGACAGGGGGCCCATTCACTGAAGCTTTCTTT. This gives the protein CASSLTGTGGPFTEAFF.

The J gene is TRBJ2-2, the V gene TRBV6-4; maybe TRBD1 (5 bases). V shed 7 bases and J shed 1 base, with 13 bases lying between them. This CDR3 has 15 amino acids. Germline V gene lookup returns CDR1 MRHNA and CDR2 SNTAGT. The CDR3 region has the DNA TGTGCCAGCACCGAGCCAGGGATGAACACCGGGGAGCTGTTTTTT. This gives the protein CASTEPGMNTGELFF.

The CDR3 DNA is TGTGCCAGCAGCCTTAGAGGGGACAGGGGGGAAAAACTGTTTTTT. It encodes CASSLRGDRGEKLFF. V and J are TRBV9 and TRBJ1-4; 11 bases line up with TRBD1. The germline gives CDR1 SGDLS, CDR2 YYNGEE. Germline trimming cut 4 bases from V and 8 bases from J; bases unmatched to any gene: 7. CDR3 length: 15 residues.

V usage is TRBV5-5 and J usage is TRBJ2-7; tentative D call: TRBD1 (5 bases). V dropped 1 base and J dropped 6 bases, with 14 bases sitting between them. The V gene's germline CDR1 is SGHKS and CDR2 YYEKEE (reference sequence). The CDR3 has 14 amino acids. This CDR3 reads CASSLNSDSLEQYF. DNA of the CDR3: TGTGCCAGCAGCTTGAACTCAGACAGTCTCGAGCAGTACTTC.

V and J are TRBV27 and TRBJ2-1, with a tentative D call TRBD2 (5 bases). The CDR3 is 14 amino acids. Germline lookup yields CDR1 MNHEY and CDR2 SMNVEV (reference sequence). The V end was cut by 9 bases, the J end by 0 bases, with 12 bases between. CDR3 residues: CASWRSSSYNEQFF. In nucleotides, the CDR3 is TGTGCCAGTTGGAGGTCTAGCTCCTACAATGAGCAGTTCTTC.

The chain's CDR3 is CATSFGQGYTEAFF. The CDR3 nucleotides read TGTGCCACCAGCTTCGGACAGGGATACACTGAAGCTTTCTTT. V gene TRBV15 combines with J gene TRBJ1-1; 8 nucleotides match TRBD1. With V trimmed by 5 bases and J by 3 bases, 5 bases remained unmatched. Germline V gene lookup returns CDR1 LNHNV and CDR2 YYDKDF (reference sequence). The CDR3 spans 14 residues. Full variable domain (remainder filled in from reference TRBV15 and TRBJ1-1): DAMVIQNPRYQVTQFGKPVTLSCSQTLNHNVMYWYQQKSSQAPKLLFHYYDKDFNNEADTPDNFQSRRPNTSFCFLDIRSPGLGDTAMYLCATSFGQGYTEAFFGQGTRLTVV.

Turning to this clone: The sample holds other DNA sequences that translate to the same CDR3. The chain joins TRBV5-1 to TRBJ2-7; TRBD1 might be the D (5 bases). Trimming removed 0 bases from V and 2 bases from J, with 15 bases in between. CDR1 and CDR2 (germline): SGHRS, YFSETQ. The CDR3 runs to 16 residues. The CDR3 protein is CASSLEKGTGTYEQYF. Here the CDR3 DNA reads TGCGCCAGCAGCTTGGAAAAGGGAACAGGAACCTACGAGCAGTACTTC. The full variable domain, in which reference TRBV5-1 and TRBJ2-7 provide the parts outside the CDR3, is KAGVTQTPRYLIKTRGQQVTLSCSPISGHRSVSWYQQTPGQGLQFLFEYFSETQRNKGNFPGRFSGRQFSNSRSEMNVSTLELGDSALYLCASSLEKGTGTYEQYFGPGTRLTVT.

A single count supports this clone. The rearrangement uses TRBV18 and TRBJ2-7; 13 bases align to TRBD2. V dropped 3 bases and J dropped 6; count of bases not matched to a gene: 8. The germline CDR1 and CDR2 sequences are KGHSH and LQKENI. The CDR3 is made up of 16 amino acids. CDR3 nucleotide sequence: TGTGCCAGCTCACCGGGGACTAGCGGGGATGGGTCCGAGCAGTACTTC. Translated: CASSPGTSGDGSEQYF.

CDR3 DNA sequence: TGTGCCAGCAGCCAAGAGGGTAGCGGCAAGCAGGGGACGCAGTATTTT. Encoded protein: CASSQEGSGKQGTQYF. This rearrangement joins TRBV4-2 to TRBJ2-3; D may be TRBD1 or TRBD2 (6 bases each). The V gene's germline CDR1 is LGHNA and CDR2 YNFKEQ. The CDR3 sequence is 16 residues long. Trimming took 0 bases from V and 9 from J, leaving 19 bases between them.

This clone was recorded once. This chain connects TRBV5-1 to TRBJ1-2, with D maybe TRBD1 (6 bases). CDR3 length equals 13 residues. V lost 5 bases to trimming and J lost 6 bases, with 14 bases between them. Germline CDR1 SGHRS, CDR2 YFSETQ. CDR3 sequence reads: CASSSEGGNGYTF. The CDR3 DNA follows: TGCGCCAGCAGTAGTGAGGGGGGAAATGGCTACACCTTC. The variable domain in full, completed from reference TRBV5-1 and TRBJ1-2, reads KAGVTQTPRYLIKTRGQQVTLSCSPISGHRSVSWYQQTPGQGLQFLFEYFSETQRNKGNFPGRFSGRQFSNSRSEMNVSTLELGDSALYLCASSSEGGNGYTFGSGTRLTVV.

This clone was seen at least ten times. The chain is built from TRBV6-1 and TRBJ2-7; 12 bases are shared with TRBD1. The V segment lost 1 base and the J segment 4 bases; nucleotides outside the gene matches: 2. CDR3 size: 15 residues. The germline V gene has CDR1 MNHNS and CDR2 SASEGT. Written as DNA, the CDR3 is TGTGCCAGCAGTGAAGGGGGACAGGGGGCTTACGAGCAGTACTTC. Translating gives CASSEGGQGAYEQYF.

This clone showed up just once. The chain combines TRBV7-2 with TRBJ2-7, with D maybe TRBD1 (5 bases). V was cut by 5 bases and J by 1 base, with 9 bases left in between. Looked up from germline, CDR1 is SGHTA and CDR2 is FQGNSA. The CDR3 runs 13 residues. CDR3 loop: CASSPGHSYEQYF. The CDR3, as DNA: TGTGCCAGCAGCCCCGGACATTCCTACGAGCAGTACTTC.

This clone was picked up a small number of times. V gene TRBV2 combines with J gene TRBJ2-5; unclear D gene. This CDR3 is 13 amino acids long. Germline CDR1 and CDR2: SNHLY and FYNNEI. V was pared by 5 bases and J by 7 bases, with 14 bases between. DNA of the CDR3: TGTGCCAGCAGTAGGCAGGATCCTGGGACCCAGTACTTC. Amino acids: CASSRQDPGTQYF.

The chain uses TRBV2 and TRBJ2-7; a possible D gene is TRBD1 (5 bases). Between the trimmed V and J ends, which lost 3 bases and 6 bases, there was a span of 12 bases. Looked up from germline, CDR1 is SNHLY and CDR2 is FYNNEI. The CDR3 loop spans 13 amino acids. The DNA for the CDR3 is TGTGCCAGCAGTGAGGTCCTCCAGGGCGAGCAGTACTTC. This encodes CASSEVLQGEQYF.

V and J are TRBV2 and TRBJ2-7; unclear D gene. V lost 5 bases and J lost 2, with 7 bases in between. This CDR3 region has 12 residues. Germline CDR1 and CDR2: SNHLY and FYNNEI. CDR3 bases: TGTGCCAGCAGTACGGACGCCTACGAGCAGTACTTC. Amino acid sequence: CASSTDAYEQYF.

The gene calls are TRBV6-4 and TRBJ2-3; no definite D call. V lost 0 bases, J lost 5 bases, and 12 bases lay in between. There are 15 residues in the CDR3. Looked up from germline, CDR1 is MRHNA and CDR2 is SNTAGT. The CDR3 is CASSDSGEPRDTQYF. The DNA of the CDR3 is TGTGCCAGCAGTGACTCCGGCGAACCGCGAGATACGCAGTATTTT.

This clone has a handful of counts. The chain couples TRBV28 to TRBJ1-2; D perhaps matches TRBD1 (6 bases). V was clipped by 6 bases and J by 0 bases, with 14 bases between them. CDR1 is MDHEN, CDR2 SYDVKM, per germline. The CDR3 length is 15 residues. CDR3 coding DNA: TGTGCCAGCAGCCTTACAGGGAGTTCTAACTATGGCTACACCTTC. It specifies CASSLTGSSNYGYTF.